This TCR beta chain was retrieved from a study of cytomegalovirus exposure and HLA in healthy donors. This PCR relied on a set of 60 Vbeta primers and 13 Jbeta primers. Repertoires were generated with immunoSEQ multiplex PCR, while TCRdb's copy carries only in-frame clones and drops some. The sample lists around 130,000 clones, more than 75% occurring once. General study findings and limits: The investigators catalogued 164 TCR beta chains as cytomegalovirus-associated.

Worth noting for this clone: Antigen: not known.

In germline, CDR1 is SGHRS, CDR2 YFSETQ. V lost 1 base and J lost 1, with 6 bases in between. This CDR3 comprises 15 residues. V usage is TRBV5-1 and J usage is TRBJ2-6; possible D gene TRBD1, 6 bases. This receptor was identified in a man in his forties or fifties in good health and CMV-seronegative. Sequences were obtained from PBMCs. CDR3 residues: CASSLTGSGANVLTF. The CDR3 nucleotides read TGCGCCAGCAGCTTGACAGGGTCTGGGGCCAACGTCCTGACTTTC.